A single sample is the source of the 5 T cell receptor beta chains below, sequenced in a study of blood T cell repertoires in COVID-19. Clones were read by immunoSEQ multiplex PCR, and TCRdb kept only the in-frame ones, dropping some. The sample consists of 60,000 or so clones, 65% to 80% of them appearing once. Source material: peripheral blood. These receptors all come from a man aged 30 to 45 with COVID-19, enrolled during active disease.

The chain joins TRBV15 to TRBJ2-5; D ambiguous. The CDR3 has 12 amino acids. Trimming cost V 1 base and J 2 bases, with 2 bases left between them. The V gene's germline CDR1 is LNHNV and CDR2 YYDKDF (reference sequence). In DNA form, the CDR3 reads TGTGCCACCAGCAGAGCACAAGAGACCCAGTACTTC. This gives the protein CATSRAQETQYF.

The chain combines TRBV11-3 with TRBJ2-7; TRBD2 is a possible D gene (6 bases). The germline V and J ends were trimmed by 2 bases and 1 base, with 9 bases remaining between them. CDR1 SGHNT and CDR2 YENEEA come from the germline V gene. CDR3 size: 14 residues. The CDR3: CASSLLASSYEQYF. For the CDR3, the DNA is TGTGCCAGCAGCTTACTAGCGTCGTCCTACGAGCAGTACTTC.

The rearrangement uses TRBV12-3 or TRBV12-4 and TRBJ1-1; 8 bases are shared with TRBD1. The CDR3 has 13 residues. The J segment lost 7 bases and the V segment lost 4 bases, leaving 5 bases of the junction unmatched. The CDR3 sequence: CASSSRGQGEAFF. The CDR3 DNA reads TGTGCCAGCAGTTCTAGAGGACAGGGTGAAGCTTTCTTT.

This rearrangement joins TRBV4-2 to TRBJ1-1, with 10 nucleotides matching TRBD1. The CDR3 runs to 15 residues. Germline V gives CDR1 LGHNA, CDR2 YNFKEQ. The V segment lost 4 bases and the J segment 0 bases; nucleotides outside the gene matches: 2. The CDR3 reads CASSLDRGVNTEAFF. The CDR3 region has the DNA TGTGCCAGCAGCCTGGACAGGGGGGTGAACACTGAAGCTTTCTTT.

The rearrangement links TRBV6-2 or TRBV6-3 to TRBJ2-7, with D maybe TRBD1 (6 bases). The length of the CDR3 is 14 residues. Trimming took 0 bases from V and 6 from J, leaving 12 bases between them. Germline lookup yields CDR1 MNHEY and CDR2 SVGEGT. The CDR3 here is CASSYSRQGSEQYF. CDR3 sequence (DNA): TGTGCCAGCAGTTACTCGAGGCAGGGGAGCGAGCAGTACTTC.